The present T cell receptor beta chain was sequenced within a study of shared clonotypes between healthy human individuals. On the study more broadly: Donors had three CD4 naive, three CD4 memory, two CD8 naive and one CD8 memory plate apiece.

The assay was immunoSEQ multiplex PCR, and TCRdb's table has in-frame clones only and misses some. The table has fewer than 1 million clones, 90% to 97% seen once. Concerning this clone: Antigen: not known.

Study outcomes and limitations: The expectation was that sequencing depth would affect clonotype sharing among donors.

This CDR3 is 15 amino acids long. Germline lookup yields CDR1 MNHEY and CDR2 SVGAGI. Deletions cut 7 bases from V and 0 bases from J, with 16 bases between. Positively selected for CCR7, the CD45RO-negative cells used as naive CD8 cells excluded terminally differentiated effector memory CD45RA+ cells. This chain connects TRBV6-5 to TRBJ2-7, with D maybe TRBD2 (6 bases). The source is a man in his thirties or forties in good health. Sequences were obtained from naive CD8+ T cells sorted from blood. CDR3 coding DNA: TGTGCCAGCAAGGTACTAGCAGACGGCTCCTACGAGCAGTACTTC. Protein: CASKVLADGSYEQYF.